The clone carrying this TCR beta chain was detected a few times. Its antigen is not identified. This record comes from a study of human T cells and chemical hapten exposure. Study in general: Across the whole study, which lasted roughly 24 weeks, patients were given diphenylcyclopropenone on the scalp once a week. General study points: The study found that PT1 expanded TCR counts correlated positively with patch test score. Clustering by CDR3 similarity yielded significantly more large clusters from expanded TCRs than controls. High-frequency TCRs, those above 1 in 1000, stayed the same after DPC sensitization.

TCRdb re-called the RACE reads through MiXCR, storing one row per CDR3 protein. The sample shows about 110,000 distinct CDR3 sequences, roughly 9.6% of them seen only once. Per germline, CDR1 MNHEY and CDR2 SVGAGI. V was shortened by 6 bases and J by 3 bases, with 18 bases between the two germline ends. The CDR3 runs to 15 residues. Stated time point: patch test 1, 2 weeks after DPC sensitization. Treatment indicated: therapeutic diphenylcyclopropenone sensitization with weekly scalp DPC. The chain employs TRBV6-5 and TRBJ2-7, with a tentative D call TRBD1 (5 bases). Sequencing was performed on whole blood, taken in connection with sensitization to the hapten diphenylcyclopropenone (DPC). This receptor was obtained from a woman aged 40 to 50 with alopecia areata. Some clones in this sample may be carry-over from other donors' samples. The CDR3 spells CASSNSRDSYYEQYF. CDR3 DNA: TGTGCCAGCAGCAACTCTCGAGACAGCTACTACGAGCAGTACTTC.